The 15 T cell receptor beta chains given below trace back to one sample, sequenced in a study of CD8 T cells in ankylosing spondylitis. One entry per CDR3 protein results from TCRdb running MiXCR on the 5' RACE reads. The sample contains some 150,000 distinct CDR3 sequences, around 45% of which appear only once. Specimen: synovial fluid, either unsorted or a sorted T cell fraction (not recorded which). These receptors all stem from a male donor with ankylosing spondylitis.

This clonotype was found a few times. This chain connects TRBV28 to TRBJ1-6, with D perhaps TRBD1 (5 bases). This CDR3 has 15 amino acids. From germline, CDR1 is MDHEN and CDR2 SYDVKM. Deletions cut 5 bases from V and 9 bases from J, with 17 bases between. This chain's CDR3 is CASSLGVSVSSPLHF. The CDR3 coding sequence is TGTGCCAGCAGTCTGGGGGTGTCGGTGTCTTCACCCCTCCACTTT. Together with reference TRBV28 and TRBJ1-6, the CDR3 gives the full variable domain: DVKVTQSSRYLVKRTGEKVFLECVQDMDHENMFWYRQDPGLGLRLIYFSYDVKMKEKGDIPEGYSVSREKKERFSLILESASTNQTSMYLCASSLGVSVSSPLHFGNGTRLTVT.

This chain uses TRBV7-9 with TRBJ1-4; D unresolved. In germline, CDR1 is SEHNR, CDR2 FQNEAQ (reference sequence). The CDR3 totals 15 residues. V lost 6 bases and J lost 2, with 13 bases in between. CDR3 nucleotides: TGTGCCAGCAGACCGGGAGTAGAGACTAATGAAAAACTGTTTTTT. Translating it yields CASRPGVETNEKLFF.

This clonotype occurred a few times. The J gene is TRBJ2-1, the V gene TRBV7-9, with D possibly matching TRBD2 (6 bases). Germline V lookup: CDR1 SEHNR, CDR2 FQNEAQ (reference sequence). This CDR3 is built from 16 residues. With 6 bases removed from V and 3 bases from J, the gap between germline ends came to 18 bases. The CDR3, as DNA: TGTGCCAGCAGTCCCATGGGGGGTAGCGGCTACAATGAGCAGTTCTTC. This codes for CASSPMGGSGYNEQFF.

This chain joins TRBV12-5 and TRBJ1-2; TRBD1 matches 9 bases. Trimming at V came to 1 base and at J to 5 bases, leaving 14 bases not matched to a gene. The CDR3 length is 18 residues. The germline V gene encodes CDR1 LGHNT and CDR2 FRNRAP. The CDR3 DNA is TGTGCTAGTGGTTTGGCCTACTTCACGGGACAGGGATTATATGGCTACACCTTC. It is translated as CASGLAYFTGQGLYGYTF.

This clonotype was observed at least ten times. CDR3 in amino acids: CASSSDRSLNFNEKLFF. As DNA, the CDR3 is TGTGCCAGCAGCTCTGACAGGTCCCTCAACTTTAATGAAAAACTGTTTTTT. The rearrangement links TRBV11-2 to TRBJ1-4; the D gene is possibly TRBD1 (6 bases). CDR3 length equals 17 residues. Germline CDR1 and CDR2: SGHAT and FQNNGV. Trimming shortened V by 4 bases and J by 4 bases, and 19 bases separated the two germline ends.

V usage is TRBV18 and J usage is TRBJ1-2; 7 bases line up with TRBD1. The CDR3 length is 15 residues. The junction had 7 bases not matched to a gene; V was cut back by 2 bases and J by 4 bases. Germline loops: CDR1 KGHSH, CDR2 LQKENI. CDR3 sequence reads: CASSPWRGGGYGYTF. The CDR3 DNA is TGTGCCAGCTCACCATGGAGAGGGGGCGGCTATGGCTACACCTTC.

The sample holds a few counts of this clonotype. CDR3 sequence: CASSWDSSYEQYF. CDR3 nucleotides: TGTGCCAGCAGTTGGGACAGTTCCTACGAGCAGTACTTC. The chain carries TRBV6-6 and TRBJ2-7; 7 bases match TRBD1. This CDR3 contains 13 residues. CDR1 is MNHNY and CDR2 is SVGAGI in the germline V gene (reference sequence). V trimming: 4 bases; J trimming: 1 base; junction bases outside the gene matches: 1.

The gene calls are TRBV5-4 and TRBJ2-1, with TRBD2 matching over 10 bases. This CDR3 has 13 amino acids. Trimming cost V 3 bases and J 9 bases; bases outside gene matches: 3. Looked up from germline, CDR1 is SGHNT and CDR2 is YYREEE (reference sequence). CDR3 nucleotide sequence: TGTGCCAGCAGCTCATGGACTAGCGGTGAGCAGTTCTTC. It yields the protein CASSSWTSGEQFF.

This clonotype was recorded a few times. J is TRBJ2-3 and V is TRBV12-3 or TRBV12-4; 11 bases agree with TRBD1. CDR3 length: 16 residues. Trimming cost V 5 bases and J 4 bases; bases outside gene matches: 8. This CDR3 reads CASSPPGTGGPDTQYF. Here the CDR3 DNA reads TGTGCCAGCAGTCCACCCGGGACAGGGGGACCAGATACGCAGTATTTT.

This rearrangement joins TRBV27 to TRBJ2-3, with a weak D call TRBD2 (6 bases). Germline V gene lookup returns CDR1 MNHEY and CDR2 SMNVEV (reference sequence). Between the trimmed V and J ends, which lost 3 bases and 8 bases, there was a span of 15 bases. The CDR3 is made up of 14 amino acids. In DNA form, the CDR3 reads TGTGCCAGCAGTTTTTCCAATAGCGGAAGTACGCAGTATTTT. Residues: CASSFSNSGSTQYF.

This chain connects TRBV7-6 to TRBJ2-1; D is perhaps TRBD2 (6 bases). V dropped 0 bases and J dropped 7 bases, with 13 bases sitting between them. The germline V gene encodes CDR1 SGHVS and CDR2 FNYEAQ. CDR3 length: 15 residues. This chain's CDR3 is CASSLAGGGHNEQFF. The CDR3 nucleotides are TGTGCCAGCAGCTTAGCGGGAGGCGGTCATAATGAGCAGTTCTTC.

This clonotype was seen only a few times. The V gene is TRBV7-2, the J gene TRBJ2-1; unclear D gene. Trimming shortened V by 6 bases and J by 0 bases, and 12 bases separated the two germline ends. This CDR3 contains 15 residues. Per the germline V gene, CDR1 is SGHTA and CDR2 is FQGNSA. As DNA, the CDR3 is TGTGCCAGCAGAATTTGGGCAGTCTCCTACAATGAGCAGTTCTTC. It translates to CASRIWAVSYNEQFF.

The chain joins TRBV28 to TRBJ1-6; D might be TRBD1 (6 bases). Trimming left V 3 bases short and J 9 bases short, with 12 bases between. Germline lookup yields CDR1 MDHEN and CDR2 SYDVKM. This CDR3 has 14 amino acids. CDR3 protein: CASSFPGGGSPLHF. The CDR3 nucleotides read TGTGCCAGCAGTTTTCCGGGGGGCGGTTCACCCCTCCACTTT.

The CDR3 nucleotides are TGCAGTGCCAACCACCGCGGCTCCTACAATGAGCAGTTCTTC. It yields the protein CSANHRGSYNEQFF. V usage is TRBV20-1 and J usage is TRBJ2-1, with D uncertain. This CDR3 is 14 amino acids long. Trimming took 6 bases from V and 0 from J, leaving 12 bases between them. In germline, CDR1 is DFQATT, CDR2 SNEGSKA (reference sequence).

This chain links TRBV4-1 with TRBJ1-4; TRBD1 agrees at 7 bases. The ends lost 3 bases at V and 10 bases at J; junction bases unmatched: 17. The CDR3 extends over 17 amino acids. Per germline, CDR1 MGHRA and CDR2 YSYEKL. The CDR3 nucleotides read TGCGCCAGCAGCCATTACCACAGGGGCCGGTTTGGAGGAAAACTGTTTTTT. Its protein is CASSHYHRGRFGGKLFF.